The subject of this entry is one T cell receptor beta chain. The target antigen is unknown. The sample is drawn from a study of blood T cells in healthy people across ages. Overall study results and limits: Underestimates were what the diversity estimates from one million T cells were considered to be. Observed TCR beta diversity showed a strong correlation with the percentage of naive T cells as measured by flow cytometry. Older individuals had lower TCR beta diversity per million T cells (the decline was roughly linear).

Germline assignment: CDR1 SGHDT and CDR2 YYEEEE. The V segment lost 2 bases and the J segment 2 bases; nucleotides outside the gene matches: 10. This CDR3 has 16 amino acids. Investigators took roughly 10 milliliters of peripheral blood from every donor. Primers used in a second PCR of roughly 7 to 12 cycles were a sample-barcoded 5' primer and a J-beta primer mix. TCRdb used MiXCR to reprocess the 5' RACE reads, holding one entry per CDR3 protein. The table lists about 770,000 distinct CDR3 sequences, roughly 44% of them singletons. The chain joins TRBV5-6 to TRBJ2-7, with 7 positions matching TRBD2. The specimen sequenced was blood. This sequence originates from a man in his fifties or sixties in good health. The CDR3 loop reads CASSFPIGRGPYEQYF. The CDR3 nucleotides are TGTGCCAGCAGCTTCCCGATAGGGAGGGGCCCCTACGAGCAGTACTTC.